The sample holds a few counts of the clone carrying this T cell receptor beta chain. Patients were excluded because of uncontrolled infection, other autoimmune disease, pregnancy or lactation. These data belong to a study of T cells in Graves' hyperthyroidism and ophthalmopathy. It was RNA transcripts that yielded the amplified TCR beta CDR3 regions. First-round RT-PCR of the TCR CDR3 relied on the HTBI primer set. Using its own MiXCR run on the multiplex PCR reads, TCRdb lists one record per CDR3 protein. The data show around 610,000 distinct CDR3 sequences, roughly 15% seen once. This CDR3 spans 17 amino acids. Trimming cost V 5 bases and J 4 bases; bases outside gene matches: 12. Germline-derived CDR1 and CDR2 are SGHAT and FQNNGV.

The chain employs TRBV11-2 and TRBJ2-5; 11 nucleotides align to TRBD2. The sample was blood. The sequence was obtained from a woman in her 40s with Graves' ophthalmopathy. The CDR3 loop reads CASSPRALAGGGETQYF. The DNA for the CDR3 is TGTGCCAGCAGCCCAAGAGCGCTAGCGGGAGGTGGAGAGACCCAGTACTTC.